This record covers a single T cell receptor (beta chain). As yet, its antigen is unknown. J was trimmed by 4 bases and V by 3 bases; bases with no gene match: 6. This CDR3 comprises 16 residues. The germline V gene has CDR1 MGHRA and CDR2 YSYEKL. The sample belongs to a study of cytomegalovirus exposure and HLA in healthy donors. For the study at large: The 120 or so validation repertoires, a later analysis reported, used the same platform as the approximately 700 first-cohort repertoires. Findings and caveats of the study: Diagnosis of cytomegalovirus status made by the classifier reportedly showed high specificity and sensitivity.

Clones were sequenced by immunoSEQ multiplex PCR, and TCRdb holds only the in-frame ones, with some missing. The sample lists 65,000 to 75,000 clones; approximately 93% were seen once. What was sequenced was PBMCs. The chain carries TRBV4-1 and TRBJ2-1; 10 nucleotides agree with TRBD2. This clonotype was sampled from a man younger than 35 in good health and CMV-seropositive. CDR3 DNA sequence: TGCGCCAGCAGCCAGAGGACTAGCGGATTTTACAATGAGCAGTTCTTC. Translating gives CASSQRTSGFYNEQFF.